This T cell receptor (beta chain) is drawn from a study of T cell repertoires in ileal Crohn's disease. Germline V gene sequence: CDR1 LNHDA, CDR2 SQIVND (reference sequence). The CDR3 totals 14 residues. V gave up 3 bases and J gave up 5 bases, with 13 bases separating them. Produced via immunoSEQ multiplex PCR; TCRdb's table is partial and in-frame only. This table has around 7,500 clones, around 72% appearing once. Time point defined: proximal margin of the surgical specimen (macroscopically non-inflamed). The sample comprised ileal tissue. The V call is TRBV19, the J call TRBJ1-2; no clear D gene. The receptor comes from an adult with Crohn's disease. In DNA form, the CDR3 reads TGTGCCAGTAGTATTGAGACCGGTACTTATGGCTACACCTTC. The encoded protein is CASSIETGTYGYTF. Together with reference TRBV19 and TRBJ1-2, the CDR3 gives the full variable domain: DGGITQSPKYLFRKEGQNVTLSCEQNLNHDAMYWYRQDPGQGLRLIYYSQIVNDFQKGDIAEGYSVSREKKESFPLTVTSAQKNPTAFYLCASSIETGTYGYTFGSGTRLTVV.